Listed below are T cell receptor beta chains from one sample, sequenced in a study of identical twins. TCRdb recomputed calls from the 5' RACE reads with MiXCR, one row per CDR3 protein. The profile shows fewer than 550,000 distinct CDR3 sequences, around 15% of them singletons. The sample was also linked to a second study, of yellow fever vaccine responses in identical twins.

Material for sequencing was CD4+ T cells sorted from blood. The receptors stem from a woman aged 18-35 years in good health. CDR3s include the opening cysteine and the closing phenylalanine or tryptophan. The D gene is left open where the match is weak. The size field is filled for only some rows; it gives once, few, many or a size class.

j_call	d_call	v_call	clone_size	cdr3_aa	cdr3_nt
TRBJ2-2	NA	TRBV5-1	NA	CASKGTENTGELFF	TGCGCCAGCAAGGGGACGGAGAACACCGGGGAGCTGTTTTTT
TRBJ2-1	TRBD2	TRBV7-8	NA	CASSLASGRVDEQFF	TGTGCCAGCAGCTTAGCTAGCGGGAGGGTGGATGAGCAGTTCTTC
TRBJ2-5	NA	TRBV12-3/TRBV12-4	NA	CASTPRNSGLKETQYF	TGTGCCAGCACCCCCCGAAATAGCGGCCTTAAAGAGACCCAGTACTTC
TRBJ2-3	NA	TRBV4-1	NA	CASSQDAHRVFPTDTQYF	TGCGCCAGCAGCCAAGATGCCCATAGGGTGTTCCCCACAGATACGCAGTATTTT
TRBJ2-1	NA	TRBV5-1	many	CASSLEGHEQFF	TGCGCCAGCAGCTTGGAGGGACATGAGCAGTTCTTC
TRBJ2-5	NA	TRBV5-1	NA	CASSFFSSLPQETQYF	TGCGCCAGCAGCTTTTTTTCTAGTTTACCTCAAGAGACCCAGTACTTC
TRBJ2-5	NA	TRBV2	few	CATTGDGYQETQYF	TGTGCCACCACCGGGGACGGATACCAAGAGACCCAGTACTTC
TRBJ2-2	NA	TRBV7-9	NA	CASSKELTGELFF	TGTGCCAGCAGCAAAGAACTCACCGGGGAGCTGTTTTTT
TRBJ2-7	NA	TRBV12-3/TRBV12-4	NA	CASRGPGGYEQYF	TGTGCCAGCAGGGGACCCGGGGGCTACGAGCAGTACTTC
TRBJ2-5	NA	TRBV3-1	NA	CASKAVRGQETQYF	TGTGCCAGCAAGGCGGTTAGAGGGCAAGAGACCCAGTACTTC
TRBJ2-2	NA	TRBV27	few	CASSFAFSTGELFF	TGTGCCAGCAGTTTTGCATTTAGCACCGGGGAGCTGTTTTTT
TRBJ2-2	TRBD1	TRBV7-9	NA	CASSSGTGRTGELFF	TGTGCCAGCAGTTCCGGGACAGGGCGCACCGGGGAGCTGTTTTTT
TRBJ1-4	TRBD1	TRBV20-1	few	CSATGQAAEKLFF	TGCAGTGCAACGGGACAGGCGGCTGAAAAACTGTTTTTT
TRBJ2-1	TRBD2	TRBV27	few	CASSYLAGGSEQFF	TGTGCCAGCAGTTACCTAGCGGGGGGGAGTGAGCAGTTCTTC
TRBJ2-1	TRBD1	TRBV10-3	NA	CAIRDRVGDNEQFF	TGTGCCATCAGGGACAGGGTAGGGGACAATGAGCAGTTCTTC
TRBJ1-2	NA	TRBV25-1	NA	CASSPPRAGSENGYTF	TGTGCCAGCAGTCCCCCCCGGGCAGGCAGCGAGAATGGCTACACCTTC
TRBJ2-7	NA	TRBV7-6	few	CASSLHEGSYEQYF	TGTGCCAGCAGCCTACATGAGGGGTCCTACGAGCAGTACTTC
TRBJ2-7	TRBD1	TRBV6-5	few	CASSYSDRPYIYEQYF	TGTGCCAGCAGTTACTCGGACAGGCCGTATATCTACGAGCAGTACTTC
TRBJ2-5	NA	TRBV19	NA	CASRGRAKETQYF	TGTGCCAGTAGGGGCCGGGCCAAAGAGACCCAGTACTTC
TRBJ2-3	TRBD2	TRBV5-1	many	CASSLLAAGETDTQYF	TGCGCCAGCAGCCTACTCGCGGCGGGAGAGACAGATACGCAGTATTTT
TRBJ2-1	TRBD2	TRBV20-1	NA	CSARTTLAGGGNEQFF	TGCAGTGCTAGAACCACACTAGCGGGAGGGGGCAATGAGCAGTTCTTC
TRBJ2-4	TRBD2	TRBV7-2	NA	CASSRSSGSKAKNIQYF	TGTGCCAGCAGCCGATCTAGCGGGAGTAAAGCCAAAAACATTCAGTACTTC
TRBJ2-2	NA	TRBV24-1	NA	CATRTHTGELFF	TGTGCCACCCGGACACACACCGGGGAGCTGTTTTTT
TRBJ2-1	NA	TRBV7-9	few	CASSLALHRGSYNEQFF	TGTGCCAGCAGCTTAGCTCTGCACCGGGGTTCCTACAATGAGCAGTTCTTC
TRBJ2-1	TRBD1	TRBV4-1	many	CASSLGQGARNEQFF	TGCGCCAGCAGCCTGGGACAGGGGGCTCGCAATGAGCAGTTCTTC
TRBJ1-2	NA	TRBV29-1	NA	CSVEDGIGYGYTF	TGCAGCGTTGAAGATGGGATTGGCTATGGCTACACCTTC
TRBJ2-3	TRBD2	TRBV10-2	NA	CASGGRRLAGGTSPPDTQYF	TGCGCCAGCGGGGGGAGAAGACTAGCGGGGGGTACGTCACCCCCAGATACGCAGTATTTT
TRBJ2-1	TRBD2	TRBV20-1	NA	CSWFGGGNEQFF	TGCAGTTGGTTCGGGGGGGGAAATGAGCAGTTCTTC
TRBJ2-1	TRBD1	TRBV20-1	few	CSAPGTGSFNEQFF	TGCAGTGCTCCCGGGACAGGGTCTTTCAATGAGCAGTTCTTC
TRBJ2-7	TRBD2	TRBV7-8	NA	CASSLGTSGGPSYEQYF	TGTGCCAGCAGCTTAGGGACTAGCGGTGGGCCCTCCTACGAGCAGTACTTC
TRBJ2-3	TRBD2	TRBV2	few	CASSEAGGRSDTQYF	TGTGCCAGCAGTGAAGCGGGGGGGAGGTCAGATACGCAGTATTTT
TRBJ2-3	TRBD2	TRBV27	NA	CASRDLGLAGGSTSTDTQYF	TGTGCCAGCAGAGATCTAGGACTAGCGGGGGGAAGCACCAGCACAGATACGCAGTATTTT
TRBJ1-1	NA	TRBV7-3	many	CASSLGMATEAFF	TGTGCCAGCAGCTTGGGTATGGCCACTGAAGCTTTCTTT
TRBJ2-5	NA	TRBV6-5	NA	CASSYSGPDLGTQYF	TGTGCCAGCAGTTACTCAGGCCCCGATTTGGGGACCCAGTACTTC
TRBJ2-3	TRBD1	TRBV5-5	few	CASSSLQQGIFPDTQYF	TGTGCCAGCAGCTCCTTACAACAGGGGATCTTTCCGGATACGCAGTATTTT
TRBJ2-7	TRBD1	TRBV12-5	NA	CASGLVLNRGFNYEQYF	TGTGCTAGTGGTTTGGTACTAAACAGGGGGTTTAACTACGAGCAGTACTTC
TRBJ1-4	NA	TRBV12-3/TRBV12-4	many	CASNTGGAGEKLFF	TGTGCCAGCAACACTGGCGGGGCTGGTGAAAAACTGTTTTTT
TRBJ2-1	TRBD1	TRBV4-1	NA	CASSKGDRDSNEQFF	TGCGCCAGCAGCAAAGGGGATCGGGACAGCAATGAGCAGTTCTTC
TRBJ2-1	NA	TRBV12-3/TRBV12-4	NA	CASSLAGAGSYNEQFF	TGTGCCAGCAGTTTAGCAGGGGCAGGCTCCTACAATGAGCAGTTCTTC
TRBJ1-6	NA	TRBV10-2	NA	CASSERERISYNSPLHF	TGCGCCAGCAGTGAGAGGGAACGGATCTCCTATAATTCACCCCTCCACTTT
TRBJ2-5	TRBD2	TRBV5-1	few	CASSLAPTSGRTNQETQYF	TGCGCCAGCAGCTTAGCCCCTACTAGCGGGAGGACAAACCAAGAGACCCAGTACTTC
TRBJ2-2	TRBD2	TRBV19	NA	CASRPTSGAYLGTGELFF	TGTGCCAGTAGGCCGACTAGCGGGGCCTACCTTGGGACCGGGGAGCTGTTTTTT
TRBJ2-3	NA	TRBV9	few	CASSVRITTDTQYF	TGTGCCAGCAGCGTTCGGATTACCACAGATACGCAGTATTTT
TRBJ2-3	NA	TRBV20-1	NA	CSARRLGTDTQYF	TGCAGTGCTAGACGTTTAGGAACAGATACGCAGTATTTT
TRBJ2-1	NA	TRBV28	NA	CASSFYGADGSNEQFF	TGTGCCAGCAGTTTCTATGGGGCGGACGGAAGCAATGAGCAGTTCTTC
TRBJ2-7	NA	TRBV12-3/TRBV12-4	NA	CASMKMGLAREQYF	TGTGCCAGCATGAAAATGGGGTTAGCCCGCGAGCAGTACTTC
TRBJ2-3	NA	TRBV9	many	CASSVGQAGDTQYF	TGTGCCAGCAGCGTAGGGCAGGCAGGGGATACGCAGTATTTT
TRBJ2-7	NA	TRBV5-6	few	CASSRTGPKTYEQYF	TGTGCCAGCAGCCGAACCGGGCCAAAGACCTACGAGCAGTACTTC
TRBJ2-1	NA	TRBV5-1	NA	CASNLDTGSYNEQFF	TGCGCCAGCAACTTGGACACCGGCTCCTACAATGAGCAGTTCTTC
TRBJ2-1	NA	TRBV20-1	NA	CSASEGLYNEQFF	TGCAGTGCTAGTGAGGGCCTCTACAATGAGCAGTTCTTC
TRBJ2-1	NA	TRBV7-3	few	CASSQGGLNYNEQFF	TGTGCCAGCAGCCAAGGGGGACTCAACTACAATGAGCAGTTCTTC
TRBJ2-3	NA	TRBV5-1	NA	CASGLFSDTQYF	TGCGCCAGCGGGCTATTCTCAGATACGCAGTATTTT
TRBJ1-1	NA	TRBV12-3/TRBV12-4	many	CASSLQGGVSEAFF	TGTGCCAGCAGTTTACAGGGTGGGGTTTCCGAAGCTTTCTTT
TRBJ1-4	NA	TRBV20-1	few	CSATGTGNEKLFF	TGCAGTGCTACCGGGACGGGAAATGAAAAACTGTTTTTT
TRBJ2-1	NA	TRBV7-3	NA	CASSPDGYNEQFF	TGTGCCAGCAGCCCCGACGGGTACAATGAGCAGTTCTTC
TRBJ2-1	NA	TRBV18	many	CASSSVGKEQFF	TGTGCCAGCTCATCAGTCGGAAAGGAGCAGTTCTTC
TRBJ2-7	NA	TRBV29-1	NA	CSVGDLSYEQYF	TGCAGCGTGGGGGACTTAAGCTACGAGCAGTACTTC